Sequencing of this T cell receptor (beta chain) was carried out in a study of T cell repertoires in cytomegalovirus infection. Overall study context: Public signatures in TCR beta pointed to CMV infection and matching HLA type.

A word on this clonotype: The antigen is undetermined.

Study-wide points: Dominating the ex vivo response were TCR beta clonotypes that were CMV-specific and HLA-C-restricted.

Germline CDR1 LNHDA, CDR2 SQIVND (reference sequence). The V end lost 4 bases, the J end lost 3 bases, and 13 bases lay between the germline ends. This CDR3 spans 15 amino acids. TCRdb ran MiXCR on the reads and lists one entry per CDR3 protein. The sample gives 550,000 to 850,000 distinct CDR3 sequences, roughly a third of which show up once; about 20% is in the top ten. The input for sequencing was cultured PBMCs, taken from culture after CMV antigen stimulation. The sequence derives from a human donor in good health (CMV status not recorded). Some clones in this sample may be carry-over from other donors' samples. This chain connects TRBV19 to TRBJ1-5, with a possible D match to TRBD1 (5 bases). The CDR3 DNA reads as TGTGCCAGTAGTACCAGGGACGGATACAATCAGCCCCAGCATTTT. Amino acids: CASSTRDGYNQPQHF.